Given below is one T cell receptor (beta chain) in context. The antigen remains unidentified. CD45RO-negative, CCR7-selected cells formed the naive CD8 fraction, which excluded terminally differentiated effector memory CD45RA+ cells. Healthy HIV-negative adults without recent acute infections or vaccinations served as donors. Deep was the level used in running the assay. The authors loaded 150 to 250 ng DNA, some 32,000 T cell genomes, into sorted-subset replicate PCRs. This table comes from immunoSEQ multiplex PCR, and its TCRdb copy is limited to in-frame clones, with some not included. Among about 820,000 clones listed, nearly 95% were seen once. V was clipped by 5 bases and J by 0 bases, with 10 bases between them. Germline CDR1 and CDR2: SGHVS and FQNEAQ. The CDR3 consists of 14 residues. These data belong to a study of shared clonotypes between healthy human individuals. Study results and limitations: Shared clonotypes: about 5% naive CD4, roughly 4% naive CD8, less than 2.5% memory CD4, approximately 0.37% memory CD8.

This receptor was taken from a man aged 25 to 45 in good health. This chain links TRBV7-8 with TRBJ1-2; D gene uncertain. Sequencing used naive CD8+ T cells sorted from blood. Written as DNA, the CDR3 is TGTGCCAGCAGCCCGCGGCGAGCTAACTATGGCTACACCTTC. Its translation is CASSPRRANYGYTF.